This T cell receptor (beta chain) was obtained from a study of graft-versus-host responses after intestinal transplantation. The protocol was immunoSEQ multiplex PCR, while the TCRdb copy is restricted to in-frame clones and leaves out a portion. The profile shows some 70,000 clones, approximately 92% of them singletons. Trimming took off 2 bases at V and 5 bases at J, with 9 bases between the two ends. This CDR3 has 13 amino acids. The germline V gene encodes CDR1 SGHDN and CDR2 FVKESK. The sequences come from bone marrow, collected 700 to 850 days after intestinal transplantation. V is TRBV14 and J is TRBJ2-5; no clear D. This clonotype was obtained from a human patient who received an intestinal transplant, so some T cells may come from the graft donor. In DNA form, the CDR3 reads TGTGCCAGCAGCCAAACGCTCCTTGAGACCCAGTACTTC. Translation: CASSQTLLETQYF.